This T cell receptor beta chain comes out of a study of blood T cell repertoires in COVID-19. TCRdb's table, derived via immunoSEQ multiplex PCR, lists solely in-frame clones and lacks some. The table shows 130,000 or so clones, with 80% to 90% occurring only once. Germline CDR1 ENHRY, CDR2 SYGVKD. This CDR3 is built from 12 residues. Trimming cost V 10 bases and J 1 base, with 10 bases left between them. The rearrangement links TRBV10-3 to TRBJ1-1, with D possibly matching TRBD1 (5 bases). The material sequenced was peripheral blood. The receptor comes from a man older than 75 with active or convalescent COVID-19. The CDR3 nucleotides are TGTGCCACCCAAGGGGAGAACACTGAAGCTTTCTTT. As protein: CATQGENTEAFF.